This TCR beta chain came from a study of blood T cell repertoires in COVID-19. Study in general: Spain, Italy and the United States supplied samples that represented acute and convalescent COVID-19. Sample material is recorded as cDNA or gDNA derived from T cells, B-cell-depleted T cells, or PBMCs.

Authors' methods: Nucleated cell counts were estimated from reference gene primer amplification. Clones were sequenced by immunoSEQ multiplex PCR, and TCRdb holds only the in-frame ones, with some missing. V and J calls and clone size are as listed in that table; D and trimming were resolved from the DNA. The sample lists about 100,000 clones; just over 90% were seen once. V dropped 1 base and J dropped 6 bases, with 11 bases sitting between them. Germline lookup yields CDR1 KGHDR and CDR2 SFDVKD. The CDR3 runs 15 residues. This TCR derives from a woman younger than 45 with acute or convalescent COVID-19. The sample was peripheral blood. This rearrangement joins TRBV24-1 to TRBJ1-4; maybe TRBD1 (6 bases). This CDR3 reads CATSDLQGRDEKLFF. The DNA of the CDR3 is TGTGCCACCAGTGATTTACAGGGTCGGGATGAAAAACTGTTTTTT.